The sequence of this T cell receptor beta chain was determined in a study of STAT5B mutations in CD4+ large granular lymphocyte leukemia. Study-level information: The CDR3 'QG' motif was associated with a particular HLA allele among healthy donors.

In regard to this clone: The antigen is unknown.

Germline V lookup: CDR1 SQVTM, CDR2 ANQGSEA. The CDR3 length is 11 residues. V was trimmed by 3 bases and J by 6 bases, leaving 7 bases between them. Libraries were prepared by immunoSEQ multiplex PCR; TCRdb keeps only in-frame clonotypes and omits some of them. Among more than 20,000 clones listed, 81% were seen once. The study, taken as a whole, reports: Without putative leukemic clones, patient CD4-sorted repertoires remained more clonal than healthy CD4+ repertoires. Compared with healthy controls (2/35), patient top clones favored TRBV06 (8/27). About 24% of private leukemic clonotypes occurred rarely in other patients' non-leukemic repertoires.

Material for sequencing was CD4+ T cells from blood buffy coats. V gene TRBV29-1 combines with J gene TRBJ2-3; no clear D. The TCR originated in a human donor in good health. The CDR3: CSVDSVDTQYF. The CDR3 nucleotides are TGCAGCGTTGACTCTGTGGATACGCAGTATTTT.